The 19 T cell receptor beta chains in this list originate from one sample, sequenced in a study of cytomegalovirus exposure and HLA in healthy donors. The PCR ran on 60 Vbeta and 13 Jbeta primers. Only in-frame clones appear in the TCRdb table, and some are missing; sequencing was by immunoSEQ multiplex PCR. The table lists more than 140,000 clones, over 60% of them singletons. Sequences were obtained from PBMCs. The receptors originated from a young woman in good health and CMV-seropositive.

The rearrangement links TRBV6-6 to TRBJ1-1; no definite D call. Germline V CDR1 and CDR2: MNHNY, SVGAGI (reference sequence). Trimming removed 5 bases from V and 8 bases from J, with 12 bases in between. The CDR3 consists of 12 residues. CDR3 region: CASSAWTDEAFF. The CDR3 nucleotides are TGTGCCAGCAGTGCCTGGACTGACGAAGCTTTCTTT.

This sequence joins TRBV10-3 and TRBJ2-7, with D tentatively TRBD2 (6 bases). The germline gives CDR1 ENHRY, CDR2 SYGVKD. The CDR3 loop spans 15 amino acids. The germline V and J ends were trimmed by 4 bases and 0 bases, with 13 bases remaining between them. CDR3 sequence reads: CAISGWEASSYEQYF. In DNA form, the CDR3 reads TGTGCCATCAGTGGTTGGGAGGCCAGCTCCTACGAGCAGTACTTC.

This clone came up a few times. The rearrangement links TRBV5-1 to TRBJ1-6, with a tentative D call TRBD1 (6 bases). The germline V and J ends were trimmed by 1 base and 6 bases, with 17 bases remaining between them. Per the germline V gene, CDR1 is SGHRS and CDR2 is YFSETQ. The CDR3 is 17 residues long. The CDR3 nucleotides read TGCGCCAGCAGCTTGTTTGGGACACAGGGAATTAATTCACCCCTCCACTTT. Its protein is CASSLFGTQGINSPLHF.

The rearrangement joins TRBV28 to TRBJ1-6; perhaps TRBD1 as D (5 bases). This CDR3 is 17 amino acids long. Germline V lookup: CDR1 MDHEN, CDR2 SYDVKM. V shed 2 bases and J shed 7 bases, with 18 bases lying between them. The DNA of the CDR3 is TGTGCCAGCAGTTTAAGGGGCAGAGGAGGGCAAAATTCACCCCTCCACTTT. This translates into CASSLRGRGGQNSPLHF.

The rearrangement links TRBV5-1 to TRBJ1-3, with 10 bases that match TRBD1. This CDR3 has 15 amino acids. Germline assignment: CDR1 SGHRS and CDR2 YFSETQ. Germline trimming cut 4 bases from V and 3 bases from J; bases unmatched to any gene: 4. This CDR3 is CASSGGQGNGNTIYF. The DNA for the CDR3 is TGCGCCAGCAGCGGGGGACAGGGGAATGGAAACACCATATATTTT.

This clone was seen a single time. The chain recombines TRBV6-5 with TRBJ1-2, with D possibly matching TRBD1 (6 bases). This CDR3 comprises 15 residues. Germline values: CDR1 MNHEY, CDR2 SVGAGI. V gave up 0 bases and J gave up 3 bases, with 11 bases separating them. CDR3 coding DNA: TGTGCCAGCAGTTACTCGTGGGGGCCCTACTATGGCTACACCTTC. This gives the protein CASSYSWGPYYGYTF.

This sequence joins TRBV7-2 and TRBJ2-4; TRBD2 is a possible D gene (5 bases). CDR1 and CDR2 (germline): SGHTA, FQGNSA. V was trimmed by 6 bases and J by 7 bases, leaving 13 bases between them. This CDR3 spans 13 amino acids. For the CDR3, the DNA is TGTGCCAGCAGACTCCCCGGGATTAACATTCAGTACTTC. This gives the protein CASRLPGINIQYF.

The J gene is TRBJ1-1, the V gene TRBV5-1; 10 bases agree with TRBD1. V shed 7 bases and J 0 bases; nucleotides not matched to a gene: 3. Germline V gene data show CDR1 as SGHRS and CDR2 as YFSETQ. CDR3 length: 14 residues. The CDR3 here is CASGQGGLNTEAFF. CDR3 sequence (DNA): TGCGCCAGCGGACAGGGGGGATTGAACACTGAAGCTTTCTTT.

This chain links TRBV7-6 with TRBJ2-5; maybe TRBD1 (8 bases). Trimming shortened V by 4 bases and J by 3 bases, and 15 bases separated the two germline ends. The CDR3 spans 15 residues. Germline lookup yields CDR1 SGHVS and CDR2 FNYEAQ. The chain's CDR3 is CASSSRQGREETQYF. DNA for the CDR3: TGTGCCAGCAGCTCCAGACAGGGGAGGGAAGAGACCCAGTACTTC.

The V and J genes are TRBV29-1 and TRBJ2-1, with 8 bases identical to TRBD1. The CDR3 has 18 amino acids. CDR1 is SQVTM and CDR2 is ANQGSEA in the germline V gene. Trimming took 5 bases from V and 4 from J; bases not matched to a gene: 19. The CDR3 nucleotides are TGCAGCGTTAGGAACGACAGGGGCCTTATACCCCTATACAATGAGCAGTTCTTC. Its translation is CSVRNDRGLIPLYNEQFF.

This clone came up a few times. The genes are TRBV4-1 and TRBJ1-3, with a weak D call TRBD1 (5 bases). The CDR3 spans 14 residues. Trimming stripped 4 bases from V and 0 bases from J, with 7 bases between. The germline V gene has CDR1 MGHRA and CDR2 YSYEKL. In nucleotides, the CDR3 is TGCGCCAGCAGCCGCGACAGCTCTGGAAACACCATATATTTT. It translates to CASSRDSSGNTIYF.

This clone appeared once. The chain carries TRBV7-6 and TRBJ2-1, with D maybe TRBD1 (6 bases). Germline CDR1 and CDR2: SGHVS and FNYEAQ. Trimming stripped 0 bases from V and 9 bases from J, with 12 bases between. CDR3 size: 14 residues. The CDR3 DNA reads TGTGCCAGCAGCTTAGCGCAGGGGATCGGTGAGCAGTTCTTC. Protein sequence: CASSLAQGIGEQFF. The full variable domain, with the rest looked up from reference TRBV7-6 and TRBJ2-1, is GAGVSQSPRYKVTKRGQDVALRCDPISGHVSLYWYRQALGQGPEFLTYFNYEAQQDKSGLPNDRFSAERPEGSISTLTIQRTEQRDSAMYRCASSLAQGIGEQFFGPGTRLTVL.

J is TRBJ2-2 and V is TRBV10-3; D perhaps matches TRBD1 (5 bases). Germline V CDR1 and CDR2: ENHRY, SYGVKD. Trimming took 4 bases from V and 1 from J, leaving 7 bases between them. The CDR3 spans 14 residues. As DNA, the CDR3 is TGTGCCATCAGTGGTACAGGGAACACCGGGGAGCTGTTTTTT. Its protein is CAISGTGNTGELFF.

The chain has TRBV11-3 and TRBJ2-7; the match to TRBD2 covers 8 bases. V shed 2 bases and J 7 bases; nucleotides not matched to a gene: 10. CDR1 is SGHNT and CDR2 is YENEEA in the germline V gene. CDR3 length: 15 residues. Written as DNA, the CDR3 is TGTGCCAGCAGCTTAAGTGACGGGAGGGCCGGAGAGCAGTACTTC. Translating gives CASSLSDGRAGEQYF. Full variable domain (outside the CDR3, taken from reference TRBV11-3 and TRBJ2-7): EAGVVQSPRYKIIEKKQPVAFWCNPISGHNTLYWYLQNLGQGPELLIRYENEEAVDDSQLPKDRFSAERLKGVDSTLKIQPAELGDSAVYLCASSLSDGRAGEQYFGPGTRLTVT.

This chain connects TRBV30 to TRBJ2-1; weak D call: TRBD2 (7 bases). The length of the CDR3 is 18 residues. Germline V gene data show CDR1 as GTSNPN and CDR2 as SVGIG (reference sequence). Trimming took 3 bases from V and 7 from J, leaving 28 bases between them. CDR3 amino acids: CAWSSTSYLGGGRNEQFF. The CDR3 DNA sequence: TGTGCCTGGAGCTCTACATCCTACTTAGGGGGAGGGAGGAATGAGCAGTTCTTC.

V usage is TRBV7-6 and J usage is TRBJ1-6; D unclear. The CDR3 spans 17 residues. Per the germline V gene, CDR1 is SGHVS and CDR2 is FNYEAQ. V was trimmed by 3 bases and J by 0 bases, leaving 12 bases between them. This chain's CDR3 is CASSFNLPSSYNSPLHF. DNA for the CDR3: TGTGCCAGCAGCTTCAACCTTCCGAGCTCCTATAATTCACCCCTCCACTTT.

This chain links TRBV4-1 with TRBJ2-2; 7 nucleotides agree with TRBD2. V trimming: 1 base; J trimming: 4 bases; junction bases outside the gene matches: 12. CDR3 length: 18 amino acids. Germline CDR1 reads MGHRA; CDR2 reads YSYEKL. CDR3 nucleotides: TGCGCCAGCAGCCAAGGCCGAGGAGGCGGGAGCGTCACCGGGGAGCTGTTTTTT. Residues: CASSQGRGGGSVTGELFF.

This clone has a handful of counts. The chain is built from TRBV5-1 and TRBJ1-1; D may be TRBD1 (5 bases). V was trimmed by 3 bases and J by 1 base, leaving 10 bases between them. Germline V lookup: CDR1 SGHRS, CDR2 YFSETQ. The CDR3 runs 14 residues. The CDR3 protein is CASSWGETNTEAFF. DNA of the CDR3: TGCGCCAGCAGCTGGGGGGAGACGAACACTGAAGCTTTCTTT.

The genes are TRBV30 and TRBJ1-2; 9 bases line up with TRBD1. V was clipped by 4 bases and J by 7 bases; unmatched bases: 10. The CDR3 is 14 amino acids. Per germline, CDR1 GTSNPN and CDR2 SVGIG (reference sequence). The CDR3 loop is CAWNRDRVASGYTF. The CDR3 nucleotides are TGTGCCTGGAACCGGGACAGGGTGGCTAGTGGCTACACCTTC.